A single sample is the source of the 21 T cell receptor beta chains below, sequenced in a study of cytomegalovirus exposure and HLA in healthy donors (dated by TCRdb to about 2017). The library was made by the immunoSEQ multiplex PCR assay. The multiplex PCR relied on a mix of 60 forward primers for TCR Vbeta segments and 13 reverse primers for TCR Jbeta segments. What TCRdb holds here is the immuneACCESS table cut down to in-frame rearrangements. Part of the clones is not present; checked against another copy, under half of the missing clones reflect an unresolved V gene, and the others are unexplained. The sample table records some 120,000 clones; around 81% of these occur just once. Around 4.2% of the sample is in the top ten clones. The sequenced material came from PBMCs. These receptors all stem from a woman younger than 45 in good health and CMV-seronegative.

The chain couples TRBV29-1 to TRBJ2-1; 8 nucleotides line up with TRBD2. V lost 8 bases and J lost 7; bases outside the gene matches: 13. The V gene's germline CDR1 is SQVTM and CDR2 ANQGSEA. The CDR3 length is 14 residues. The CDR3 sequence: CSQASGRGLNEQFF. In nucleotides, the CDR3 is TGCAGCCAAGCAAGCGGGAGAGGCCTAAATGAGCAGTTCTTC.

V gene TRBV10-1 combines with J gene TRBJ2-2, with D unresolved. V shed 6 bases and J shed 0 bases, with 8 bases lying between them. The CDR3 covers 14 residues. Per the germline V gene, CDR1 is WNHNN and CDR2 is SYGVQD (reference sequence). The CDR3 sequence is CASRSAANTGELFF. The CDR3 coding sequence is TGCGCCAGCAGGTCCGCGGCGAACACCGGGGAGCTGTTTTTT.

V usage is TRBV19 and J usage is TRBJ2-3; 7 bases agree with TRBD2. The CDR3 is made up of 16 amino acids. Germline V gene lookup returns CDR1 LNHDA and CDR2 SQIVND (reference sequence). V shed 5 bases, J shed 0 bases, and the junction held 8 bases outside the gene matches. The chain's CDR3 is CASSERSGPSTDTQYF. CDR3 sequence (DNA): TGTGCCAGTAGTGAGCGTAGCGGGCCTAGCACAGATACGCAGTATTTT.

The chain links TRBV6-1 to TRBJ2-7; D is unresolved. The CDR3 has 14 residues. V was cut by 3 bases and J by 0 bases, with 9 bases left in between. The germline gives CDR1 MNHNS, CDR2 SASEGT. This CDR3 is CASSEARNSYEQYF. CDR3 DNA: TGTGCCAGCAGTGAGGCCAGAAACTCCTACGAGCAGTACTTC.

This clone was picked up a small number of times. Mismatch with germline at one junction end may stem from a read error. The V gene is TRBV7-9, the J gene TRBJ2-7; a weak D match, TRBD2 (5 bases). The CDR3 loop spans 16 amino acids. Germline V gene lookup returns CDR1 SEHNR and CDR2 FQNEAQ (reference sequence). The CDR3 loop reads CSSSLIEGPNPYEQYF. The CDR3 DNA sequence: TGTTCCAGCAGCTTAATCGAGGGCCCTAATCCCTACGAGCAGTACTTC.

The chain joins TRBV7-9 to TRBJ2-1, with 10 bases that match TRBD2. V dropped 5 bases and J dropped 3; count of bases not matched to a gene: 4. The CDR3 totals 15 residues. CDR1 is SEHNR, CDR2 FQNEAQ, per germline (reference sequence). This CDR3 is CASSPSGSGYNEQFF. The CDR3 nucleotides are TGTGCCAGCAGCCCTAGCGGGAGTGGCTACAATGAGCAGTTCTTC.

The chain has TRBV4-2 and TRBJ2-1; 7 nucleotides match TRBD1. Losses at the gene ends were 0 bases for V and 5 bases for J; bases not matched to a gene: 10. This CDR3 comprises 17 residues. Germline V gene lookup returns CDR1 LGHNA and CDR2 YNFKEQ. CDR3 amino acids: CASSQDGTDLRHNEQFF. For the CDR3, the DNA is TGTGCCAGCAGCCAAGACGGGACAGACCTCCGACACAATGAGCAGTTCTTC.

The rearrangement links TRBV5-1 to TRBJ1-1; D possibly corresponds to TRBD1 (6 bases). Germline V gene lookup returns CDR1 SGHRS and CDR2 YFSETQ. Trimming cost V 4 bases and J 2 bases, with 9 bases left between them. This CDR3 is built from 13 residues. The CDR3 here is CASSKDSNTEAFF. The CDR3 nucleotides are TGCGCCAGCAGCAAGGACAGTAACACTGAAGCTTTCTTT.

The chain carries TRBV6-4 and TRBJ2-3; TRBD2 matches 8 bases. The CDR3 loop spans 15 amino acids. Germline V gene lookup returns CDR1 MRHNA and CDR2 SNTAGT. V shed 0 bases, J shed 2 bases, and the junction held 1 base outside the gene matches. CDR3 sequence reads: CASSDSSGATDTQYF. CDR3 in DNA: TGTGCCAGCAGTGACTCTAGCGGGGCCACAGATACGCAGTATTTT.

The CDR3 protein is CASSYSGGDSPLHF. The DNA for the CDR3 is TGTGCCAGCAGTTACTCGGGGGGGGACTCACCCCTCCACTTT. The J gene is TRBJ1-6, the V gene TRBV6-5, with D maybe TRBD1 (5 bases). The ends were cut back, 0 bases at V and 10 bases at J, with 10 bases in the middle. CDR3 length equals 14 residues. Germline V gene sequence: CDR1 MNHEY, CDR2 SVGAGI.

J is TRBJ2-5 and V is TRBV18, with TRBD1 matching over 7 bases. The CDR3 is made up of 13 amino acids. Germline CDR1 reads KGHSH; CDR2 reads LQKENI. V was pared by 5 bases and J by 2 bases, with 2 bases of the junction left unmatched. The CDR3 bases are TGTGCCAGCTCAGACAGGGCTCAAGAGACCCAGTACTTC. Protein product: CASSDRAQETQYF.

This clone is a singleton in its sample. The chain has TRBV20-1 and TRBJ1-2; D uncertain. This CDR3 has 11 amino acids. The V and J ends lost 4 bases and 11 bases respectively, with 14 bases between them. The germline V gene has CDR1 DFQATT and CDR2 SNEGSKA (reference sequence). The CDR3 nucleotides are TGCAGTGCTACCGGTTGGCTCGGGTACACCTTC. It specifies CSATGWLGYTF.

The rearrangement links TRBV5-1 to TRBJ2-1, with D possibly being TRBD2 (5 bases). The CDR3 covers 14 residues. Trimming shortened V by 1 base and J by 3 bases, and 8 bases separated the two germline ends. In germline, CDR1 is SGHRS, CDR2 YFSETQ. CDR3 amino acids: CASSLYGGYNEQFF. CDR3 nucleotides: TGCGCCAGCAGCTTGTACGGAGGCTACAATGAGCAGTTCTTC.

The J gene is TRBJ1-3, the V gene TRBV30; D is ambiguous. Germline V gene data show CDR1 as GTSNPN and CDR2 as SVGIG (reference sequence). V gave up 5 bases and J gave up 0 bases, with 5 bases separating them. The CDR3 spans 12 residues. CDR3 protein: CAWGLSGNTIYF. The CDR3 DNA reads TGTGCCTGGGGACTCTCTGGAAACACCATATATTTT. Drawing the rest from reference TRBV30 and TRBJ1-3, the complete variable domain is SQTIHQWPATLVQPVGSPLSLECTVEGTSNPNLYWYRQAAGRGLQLLFYSVGIGQISSEVPQNLSASRPQDRQFILSSKKLLLSDSGFYLCAWGLSGNTIYFGEGSWLTVV.

The chain carries TRBV19 and TRBJ2-7; the D is unclear. Germline V gene lookup returns CDR1 LNHDA and CDR2 SQIVND (reference sequence). Trimming removed 5 bases from V and 5 bases from J, with 16 bases in between. This CDR3 contains 14 residues. CDR3: CASSGLSTSHEQYF. DNA of the CDR3: TGTGCCAGTAGTGGGCTTTCCACCTCACACGAGCAGTACTTC.

In this sample, this clone turned up once. At one end, the junction sequence differs from germline, possibly due to a read error. Written as DNA, the CDR3 is TGCGCCAGCACCCGACTAGCGGGATCCTACGAGCAGTACTTT. This sequence encodes CASTRLAGSYEQYF. The V call is TRBV5-1, the J call TRBJ2-7, with 11 bases identical to TRBD2. The germline V gene encodes CDR1 SGHRS and CDR2 YFSETQ. This CDR3 comprises 14 residues.

Remarks on this clone: At one boundary the junction diverges from the germline segment, which might be a read error. The rearrangement joins TRBV7-9 to TRBJ2-5; the match to TRBD2 covers 14 bases. The CDR3 has 12 residues. Germline values: CDR1 SEHNR, CDR2 FQNEAQ (reference sequence). CDR3 in amino acids: CASSQGTSGSNF. In nucleotides, the CDR3 is TGTGCCAGCAGCCAAGGGACTAGCGGGAGTAACTTC.

The chain recombines TRBV5-3 with TRBJ2-3, with 16 nucleotides matching TRBD2. TRBV5-3 carries the ORF label, with uncertain function. V lost 4 bases, J lost 5 bases, and 10 bases stayed unmatched. This CDR3 is built from 18 residues. CDR3 DNA: TGTGCCAGAAGCCCGGGACTAGCGGGAGGGCCGGCGAAAGATACGCAGTATTTT. Translating gives CARSPGLAGGPAKDTQYF.

The V call is TRBV19, the J call TRBJ1-2; 11 nucleotides match TRBD1. CDR3 size: 14 residues. Germline assignment: CDR1 LNHDA and CDR2 SQIVND (reference sequence). With 4 bases clipped from V and 4 bases from J, the junction kept 2 bases outside the gene matches. The CDR3 DNA follows: TGTGCCAGTAGTAGGGGACAGGGGGGCTATGGCTACACCTTC. It codes for CASSRGQGGYGYTF.

Of note for this clone: Other DNA sequences within the sample encode an identical CDR3. The chain links TRBV30 to TRBJ2-7, with D perhaps matching TRBD2 (5 bases). V lost 0 bases to trimming and J lost 1 base, with 7 bases between them. Germline-derived CDR1 and CDR2 are GTSNPN and SVGIG (reference sequence). CDR3 length equals 13 residues. The chain's CDR3 is CAWSVRGSYEQYF. In nucleotides, the CDR3 is TGTGCCTGGAGTGTACGGGGATCCTACGAGCAGTACTTC.

This sequence joins TRBV4-2 and TRBJ2-1, with D perhaps TRBD2 (6 bases). Trimming cost V 0 bases and J 2 bases, with 20 bases left between them. There are 19 residues in the CDR3. Germline V gene lookup returns CDR1 LGHNA and CDR2 YNFKEQ. CDR3 nucleotides: TGTGCCAGCAGCCAAGATGTTGCGGTCGGGGGAAGAACCTACAATGAGCAGTTCTTC. It yields the protein CASSQDVAVGGRTYNEQFF.